This is a list of T cell receptor beta chains from one sample in a study of T cell responses to AZD1222 COVID-19 vaccine. Sequencing used immunoSEQ multiplex PCR; TCRdb keeps in-frame clones, though not all of them. The data contain 150,000 to 250,000 clones, under 95% of them singletons. Sequenced here: peripheral blood, sampled 28 days after the second AZD1222 dose. The receptor set was obtained from an adult who received the AZD1222 COVID-19 vaccine. Both conserved end residues are trimmed from each CDR3. The order of the fields is CDR3 length, V gene, CDR3 protein.

length: 13; V: TRBV19; CDR3: ASLPGQSRYNEQF
length: 12; V: TRBV7-2; CDR3: ASSYGHGNSPLH
length: 12; V: TRBV28; CDR3: ASTRSGSGNTIY
length: 13; V: TRBV19; CDR3: ASSMDTRWGETQY
length: 10; V: TRBV12-3/TRBV12-4; CDR3: ASSLGHSGYT
length: 16; V: TRBV2; CDR3: ASSYRGRLDYSNQPQH
length: 10; V: TRBV28; CDR3: ASRQGAEPQH
length: 12; V: TRBV28; CDR3: ASSAPTVDYGYT
length: 12; V: TRBV3-1/TRBV3-2; CDR3: ASSPQASNEKLF
length: 13; V: TRBV18; CDR3: ASSPPPGGNQPQH
length: 12; V: TRBV5-8; CDR3: ASSAGTSVNEQF
length: 11; V: TRBV7-8; CDR3: ASNHGTGYEQY
length: 14; V: TRBV10-3; CDR3: AISESNLRGAHEQY
length: 11; V: TRBV2; CDR3: ASRPGDSYEQY
length: 12; V: TRBV28; CDR3: ASGLGLLSNEQF
length: 13; V: TRBV6-5; CDR3: ASTPRGSGGNTIY
length: 9; V: TRBV20-1; CDR3: SAAAGEEAF
length: 10; V: TRBV29-1; CDR3: SVETGGQPQH
length: 11; V: TRBV10-3; CDR3: AISEDGRDGYT
length: 14; V: TRBV9; CDR3: ASSVGGSPRLDGYT
length: 14; V: TRBV28; CDR3: ASSPGGQGKTDTQY
length: 12; V: TRBV7-2; CDR3: ASSLAGRTGELF
length: 15; V: TRBV4-2; CDR3: ASSRRDRGQGPNEQF
length: 11; V: TRBV2; CDR3: ATSLSWADGYT
length: 9; V: TRBV7-9; CDR3: ASSLQIGAF
length: 13; V: TRBV4-2; CDR3: ASSQDNQEDTEAF
length: 11; V: TRBV9; CDR3: ASSPGLGNEQF
length: 13; V: TRBV3-1/TRBV3-2; CDR3: ASNPGQGLTDTQY
length: 11; V: TRBV28; CDR3: ASSPGFAYEQY
length: 13; V: TRBV2; CDR3: ASSLTWIANQPQH
length: 12; V: TRBV20-1; CDR3: SASPGTGNSPLH
length: 14; V: TRBV9; CDR3: ASSAVAGETGDGYT
length: 13; V: TRBV6-5; CDR3: ASRYDRGRVTEAF
length: 12; V: TRBV6-5; CDR3: ASSSRQVNTEAF
length: 14; V: TRBV11-2; CDR3: ASSLELRFGNYGYT
length: 11; V: TRBV11-3; CDR3: ASSPRGDNEQF
length: 14; V: TRBV28; CDR3: ASRIAPPVANYGYT
length: 12; V: TRBV7-2; CDR3: ASSLDRTNYGYT
length: 12; V: TRBV2; CDR3: ASSPQVTNYGYT
length: 15; V: TRBV5-4; CDR3: ASSSRASGGSTGELF
length: 12; V: TRBV7-8; CDR3: ASSLAGRGVEAF
length: 14; V: TRBV11-1; CDR3: ASSLASGQGVTEAF
length: 13; V: TRBV4-1; CDR3: ASSQVSGGADEQY
length: 11; V: TRBV19; CDR3: ASSITHPYEQY
length: 11; V: TRBV9; CDR3: ASSVGGRGLAF
length: 11; V: TRBV12-3/TRBV12-4; CDR3: ASSFFGDQPQH
length: 10; V: TRBV9; CDR3: ASSDLAYGYT
length: 13; V: TRBV10-3; CDR3: AISDFSSYNSPLH
length: 12; V: TRBV6-5; CDR3: ASRGARTTDTQY
length: 14; V: TRBV11-2; CDR3: ASSLWPKGRSYEQY
length: 11; V: TRBV19; CDR3: ASSIAQVGEQY
length: 10; V: TRBV2; CDR3: ASSEAGYEQY
length: 11; V: TRBV28; CDR3: ASSWRGDTEAF
length: 11; V: TRBV2; CDR3: ARSDRGHTEAF
length: 14; V: TRBV3-1/TRBV3-2; CDR3: ASSQALAGGPGELF
length: 13; V: TRBV2; CDR3: ASRIRTGGNTEAF
length: 13; V: TRBV27; CDR3: ASSHYWGGNQPQH
length: 12; V: TRBV5-1; CDR3: ASSRGGGDSPLH
length: 10; V: TRBV2; CDR3: ASSASGGVAF